One and the same sample provided the 4 T cell receptor beta chains below, sequenced in a study of blood T cell repertoires in COVID-19. The method was immunoSEQ multiplex PCR; TCRdb's version includes in-frame clones alone and lacks a portion of them. The top ten clones hold 0.95% to 1.5% of a sample with approximately 200,000 clones, 80% to 90% of them seen once. The sequencing input was PBMCs or T cells enriched from blood (not recorded which). These receptors were obtained from a man aged 25-45 years who had recovered from COVID-19.

The chain carries TRBV4-3 and TRBJ1-6, with TRBD1 matching 11 bases. The length of the CDR3 is 15 residues. CDR1 and CDR2 from the germline V gene are LGHNA and YSLEER. V trimming: 4 bases; J trimming: 6 bases; junction bases outside the gene matches: 2. Here the CDR3 reads CASSPGQGGNSPLHF. The CDR3 DNA follows: TGCGCCAGCAGCCCGGGACAGGGGGGTAATTCACCCCTCCACTTT.

The chain joins TRBV6-4 to TRBJ1-5, with TRBD1 matching over 10 bases. The CDR3 consists of 19 residues. Per the germline V gene, CDR1 is MRHNA and CDR2 is SNTAGT. With 6 bases clipped from V and 2 bases from J, the junction kept 16 bases outside the gene matches. CDR3 loop: CASSPERDRGSYCNQPQHF. The CDR3 nucleotides are TGTGCCAGCAGCCCAGAGAGGGACAGGGGATCATATTGCAATCAGCCCCAGCATTTT.

The chain couples TRBV30 to TRBJ1-6, with D perhaps matching TRBD1 (6 bases). The CDR3 extends over 13 amino acids. Germline-derived CDR1 and CDR2 are GTSNPN and SVGIG (reference sequence). Between the trimmed V and J ends, which lost 4 bases and 6 bases, there was a span of 10 bases. This CDR3 is CAWMTGLNSPLHF. In DNA form, the CDR3 reads TGTGCCTGGATGACAGGACTTAATTCACCCCTCCACTTT.

The V and J genes are TRBV6-5 and TRBJ1-3; TRBD1 might be the D (5 bases). V lost 0 bases, J lost 3 bases, and 12 bases lay in between. Per germline, CDR1 MNHEY and CDR2 SVGAGI. This CDR3 is 16 amino acids long. The CDR3 DNA reads as TGTGCCAGCAGTTACTCTTTGACAGACCTTGGAAACACCATATATTTT. This translates into CASSYSLTDLGNTIYF.